The entry below gives a single TCR beta chain sequence along with its context. Its antigen is not identified. Primers: 60 Vbeta forward and 13 Jbeta reverse. Method: immunoSEQ multiplex PCR; TCRdb's copy keeps in-frame clones and lacks some. The sample gives about 120,000 clones, roughly 84% of which show up once; 6.2% is in the top ten. The data derive from a study of cytomegalovirus exposure and HLA in healthy donors. Findings and caveats of the study: When analyzed later, a missense DCLRE1C variant was found to be linked to TCR beta V- and J-gene trimming. Information on immune exposure was restricted to one variable (CMV serostatus).

The V end lost 6 bases, the J end lost 12 bases, and 17 bases lay between the germline ends. Germline lookup yields CDR1 LGHNT and CDR2 FRNRAP. The CDR3 sequence is 12 residues long. The chain recombines TRBV12-5 with TRBJ1-2; maybe TRBD1 (6 bases). Sequencing used PBMCs. The clonotype was recovered from a young man in good health and CMV-seropositive. This CDR3 reads CASGTRRTEDTF. CDR3 in DNA: TGTGCTAGTGGGACCCGGAGGACAGAGGACACCTTC.